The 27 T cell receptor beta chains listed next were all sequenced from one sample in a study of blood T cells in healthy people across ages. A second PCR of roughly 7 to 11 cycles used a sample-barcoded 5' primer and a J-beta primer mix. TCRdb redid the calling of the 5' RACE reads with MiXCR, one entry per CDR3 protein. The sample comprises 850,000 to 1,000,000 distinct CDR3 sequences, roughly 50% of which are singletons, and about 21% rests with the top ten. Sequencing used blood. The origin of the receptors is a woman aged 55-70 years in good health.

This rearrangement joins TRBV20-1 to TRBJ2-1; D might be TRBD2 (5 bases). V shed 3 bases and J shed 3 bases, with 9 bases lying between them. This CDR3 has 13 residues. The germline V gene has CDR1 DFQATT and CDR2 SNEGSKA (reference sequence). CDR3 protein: CSARGSRYNEQFF. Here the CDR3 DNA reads TGCAGTGCTAGGGGGAGTCGCTACAATGAGCAGTTCTTC.

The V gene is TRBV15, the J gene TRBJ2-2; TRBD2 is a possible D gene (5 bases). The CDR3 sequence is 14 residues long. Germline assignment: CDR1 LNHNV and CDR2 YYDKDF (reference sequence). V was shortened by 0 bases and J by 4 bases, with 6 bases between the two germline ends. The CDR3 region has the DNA TGTGCCACCAGCAGAGATGAGGGCACCGGGGAGCTGTTTTTT. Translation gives CATSRDEGTGELFF.

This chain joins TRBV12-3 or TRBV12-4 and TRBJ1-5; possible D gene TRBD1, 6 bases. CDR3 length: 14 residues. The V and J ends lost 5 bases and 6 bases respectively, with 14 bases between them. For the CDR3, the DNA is TGTGCCAGCAGTCAGACAGGAGCGCGTCAGCCCCAGCATTTT. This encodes CASSQTGARQPQHF.

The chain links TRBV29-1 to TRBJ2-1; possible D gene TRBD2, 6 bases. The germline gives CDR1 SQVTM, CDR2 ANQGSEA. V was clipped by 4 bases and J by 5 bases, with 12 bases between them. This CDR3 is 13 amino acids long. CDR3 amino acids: CSVVLADHNEQFF. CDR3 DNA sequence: TGCAGCGTTGTGTTAGCGGATCACAATGAGCAGTTCTTC.

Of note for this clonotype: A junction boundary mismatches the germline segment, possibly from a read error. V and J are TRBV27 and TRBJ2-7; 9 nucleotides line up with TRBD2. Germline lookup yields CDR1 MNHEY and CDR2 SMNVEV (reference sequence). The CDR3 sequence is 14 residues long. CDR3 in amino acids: CVSSLAGVPYEQYF. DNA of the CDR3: TGTGTCAGCAGTTTAGCGGGAGTCCCCTACGAGCAGTACTTC.

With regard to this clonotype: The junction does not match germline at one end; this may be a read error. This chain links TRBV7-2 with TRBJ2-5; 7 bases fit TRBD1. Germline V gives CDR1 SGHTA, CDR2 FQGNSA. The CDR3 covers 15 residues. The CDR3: CASSSHTGVQENQYF. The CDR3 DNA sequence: TGTGCCAGCAGCTCGCATACAGGGGTGCAAGAGAACCAGTACTTC.

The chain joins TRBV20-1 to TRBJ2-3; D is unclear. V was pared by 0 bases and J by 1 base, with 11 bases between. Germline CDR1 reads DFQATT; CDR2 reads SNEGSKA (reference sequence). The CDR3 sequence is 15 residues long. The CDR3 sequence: CSARDRLRGTDTQYF. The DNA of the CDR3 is TGCAGTGCTAGAGATCGGCTGAGAGGCACAGATACGCAGTATTTT.

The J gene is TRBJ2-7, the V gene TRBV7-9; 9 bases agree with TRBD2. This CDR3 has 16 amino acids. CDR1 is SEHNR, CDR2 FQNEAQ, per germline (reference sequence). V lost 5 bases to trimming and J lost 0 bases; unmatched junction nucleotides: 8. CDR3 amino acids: CASSPDLAGTSYEQYF. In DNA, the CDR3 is TGTGCCAGCAGCCCTGACCTAGCGGGAACCTCCTACGAGCAGTACTTC.

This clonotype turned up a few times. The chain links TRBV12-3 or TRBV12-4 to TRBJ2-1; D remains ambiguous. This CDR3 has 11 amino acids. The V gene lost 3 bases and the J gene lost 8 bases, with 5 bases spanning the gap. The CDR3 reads CASSFSDEQFF. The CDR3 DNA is TGTGCCAGCAGTTTTAGTGATGAGCAGTTCTTC.

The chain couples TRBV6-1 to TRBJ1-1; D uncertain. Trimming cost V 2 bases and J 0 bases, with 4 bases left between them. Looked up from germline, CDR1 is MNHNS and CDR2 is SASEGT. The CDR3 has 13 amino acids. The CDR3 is CASSEWVNTEAFF. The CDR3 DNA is TGTGCCAGCAGTGAATGGGTGAACACTGAAGCTTTCTTT.

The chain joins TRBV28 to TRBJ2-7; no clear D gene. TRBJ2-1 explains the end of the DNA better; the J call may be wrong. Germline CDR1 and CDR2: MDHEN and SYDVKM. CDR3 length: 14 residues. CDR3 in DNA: TGTGCCAGCACCAACCTCGATGGGTACAATGAGCAGTTCTTC. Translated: CASTNLDGYNEQFF.

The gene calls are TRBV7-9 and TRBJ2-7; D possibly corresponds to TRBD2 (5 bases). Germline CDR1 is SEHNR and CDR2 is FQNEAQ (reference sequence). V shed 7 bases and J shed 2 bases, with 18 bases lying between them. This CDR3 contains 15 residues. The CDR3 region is CASTTATPEAYEQYF. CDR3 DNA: TGTGCCAGCACCACCGCGACCCCGGAGGCCTACGAGCAGTACTTC.

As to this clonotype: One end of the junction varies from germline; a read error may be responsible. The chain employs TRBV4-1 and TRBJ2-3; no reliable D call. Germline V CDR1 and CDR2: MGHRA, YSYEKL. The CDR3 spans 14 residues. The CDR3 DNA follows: TGCGCCAGCAGCCAAGTGGGAAACACAGAGACGCAGTATTTT. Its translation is CASSQVGNTETQYF.

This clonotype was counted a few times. As DNA, the CDR3 is TGTGCCAGCAGCCAAGCCGGGGATTTCTACGAGCAGTACTTC. This translates into CASSQAGDFYEQYF. This chain joins TRBV14 and TRBJ2-7, with a tentative D call TRBD2 (5 bases). The CDR3 consists of 14 residues. The ends were cut back, 1 base at V and 3 bases at J, with 10 bases in the middle. CDR1 and CDR2 (germline): SGHDN, FVKESK.

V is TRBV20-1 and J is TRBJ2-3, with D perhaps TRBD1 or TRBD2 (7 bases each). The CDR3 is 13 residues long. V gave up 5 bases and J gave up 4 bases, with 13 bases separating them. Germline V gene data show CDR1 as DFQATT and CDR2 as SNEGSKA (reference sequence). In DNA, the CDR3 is TGCAGTGCTCCAGGGGGGGTGGCAGATACGCAGTATTTT. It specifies CSAPGGVADTQYF.

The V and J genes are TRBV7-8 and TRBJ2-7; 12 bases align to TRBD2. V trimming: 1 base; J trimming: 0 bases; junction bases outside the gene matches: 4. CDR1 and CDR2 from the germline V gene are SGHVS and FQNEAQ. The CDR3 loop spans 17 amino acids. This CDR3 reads CASSLGQTSGSSYEQYF. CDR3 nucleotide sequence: TGTGCCAGCAGCTTAGGCCAGACTAGCGGGAGCTCCTACGAGCAGTACTTC.

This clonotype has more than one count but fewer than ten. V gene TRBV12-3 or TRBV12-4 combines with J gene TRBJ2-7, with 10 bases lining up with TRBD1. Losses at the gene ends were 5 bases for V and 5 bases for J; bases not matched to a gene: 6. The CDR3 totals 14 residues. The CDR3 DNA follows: TGTGCCAGCAGTCTCAGACAGGGGGCTGACGAGCAGTACTTC. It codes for CASSLRQGADEQYF.

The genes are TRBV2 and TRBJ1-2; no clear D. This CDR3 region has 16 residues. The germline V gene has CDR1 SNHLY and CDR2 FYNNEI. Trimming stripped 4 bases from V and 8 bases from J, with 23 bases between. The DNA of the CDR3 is TGTGCCAGCAGTGCGGGCCAGCCAGTACGTCAAGGGGGCTACACCTTC. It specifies CASSAGQPVRQGGYTF.

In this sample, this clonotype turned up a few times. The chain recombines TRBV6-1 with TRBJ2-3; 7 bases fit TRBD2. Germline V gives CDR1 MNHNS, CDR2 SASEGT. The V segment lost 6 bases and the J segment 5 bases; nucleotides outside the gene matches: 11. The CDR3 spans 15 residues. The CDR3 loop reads CASRSTGGRQDTQYF. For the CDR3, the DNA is TGTGCCAGCAGATCCACAGGCGGGAGACAAGATACGCAGTATTTT.

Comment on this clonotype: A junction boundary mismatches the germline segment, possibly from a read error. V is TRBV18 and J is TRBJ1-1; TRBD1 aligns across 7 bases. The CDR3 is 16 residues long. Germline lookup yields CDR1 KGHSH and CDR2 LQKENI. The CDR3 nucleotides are TGTGCCAGCTCACACAAGGGACAGAACATGAACACGGAAGCTTTCTTT. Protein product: CASSHKGQNMNTEAFF.

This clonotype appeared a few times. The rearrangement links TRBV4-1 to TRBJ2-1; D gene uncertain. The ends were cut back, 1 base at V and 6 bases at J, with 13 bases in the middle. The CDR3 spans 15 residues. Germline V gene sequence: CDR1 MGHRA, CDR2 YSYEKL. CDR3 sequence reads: CASSQVDRMGNEQFF. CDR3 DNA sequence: TGCGCCAGCAGCCAAGTAGACCGAATGGGCAATGAGCAGTTCTTC.

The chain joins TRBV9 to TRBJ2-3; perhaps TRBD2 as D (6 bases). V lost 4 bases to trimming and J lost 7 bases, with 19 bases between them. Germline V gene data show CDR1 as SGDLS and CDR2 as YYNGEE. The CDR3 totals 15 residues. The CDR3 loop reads CASSPLTGLGNTQYF. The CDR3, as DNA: TGTGCCAGCAGCCCGCTAACGGGACTGGGGAATACGCAGTATTTT.

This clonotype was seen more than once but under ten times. CDR3 sequence reads: CASTRQGLNYGYTF. The DNA for the CDR3 is TGTGCCAGCACCCGACAGGGGCTGAACTATGGCTACACCTTC. This sequence joins TRBV2 and TRBJ1-2; 8 nucleotides match TRBD1. Trimming at V came to 7 bases and at J to 2 bases, leaving 6 bases not matched to a gene. This CDR3 comprises 14 residues. Per germline, CDR1 SNHLY and CDR2 FYNNEI.

CDR3 sequence: CASSRTTGGNSPLHF. The CDR3 region has the DNA TGTGCCAGCAGCCGGACTACAGGGGGAAATTCACCCCTCCACTTT. This chain uses TRBV5-6 with TRBJ1-6; 8 nucleotides agree with TRBD1. Germline values: CDR1 SGHDT, CDR2 YYEEEE. The CDR3 contains 15 residues. The V gene end was trimmed by 4 bases and the J gene end by 7 bases; junction bases not matched to a gene: 7.

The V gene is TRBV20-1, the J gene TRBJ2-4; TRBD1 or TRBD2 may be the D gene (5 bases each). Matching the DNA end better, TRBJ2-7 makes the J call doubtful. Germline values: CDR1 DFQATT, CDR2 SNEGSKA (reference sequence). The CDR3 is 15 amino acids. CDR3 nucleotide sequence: TGCAGTGCTAGAGATAGGCCCGAGGGGTTTTACGAGCAGTACTTC. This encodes CSARDRPEGFYEQYF.

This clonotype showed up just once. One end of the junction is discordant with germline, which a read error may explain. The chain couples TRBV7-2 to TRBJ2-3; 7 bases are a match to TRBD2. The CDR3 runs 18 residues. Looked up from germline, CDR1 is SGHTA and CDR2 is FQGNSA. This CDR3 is CVSSLRPLRREKADTQYF. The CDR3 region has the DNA TGTGTCAGCAGCTTACGTCCCCTCCGGCGGGAGAAAGCAGATACGCAGTATTTT.

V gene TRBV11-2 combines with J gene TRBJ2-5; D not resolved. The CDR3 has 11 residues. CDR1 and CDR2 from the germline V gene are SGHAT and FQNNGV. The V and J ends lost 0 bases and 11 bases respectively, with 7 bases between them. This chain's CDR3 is CASSLEGFQYF. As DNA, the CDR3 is TGTGCCAGCAGCTTAGAGGGGTTTCAGTACTTC.